This T cell receptor beta chain originates from a study of CD8 T cells in Susac syndrome (dated by TCRdb to about 2019). About the full investigation: Whether CD8+ T cell activation and differentiation in Susac syndrome was antigen driven was tested using repertoire sequencing.

Beyond this particular receptor, the publication reports: The number of individuals in the TCR sequencing and HLA analysis was acknowledged as relatively small.

A remark on this clonotype: Its antigen is currently not known. Qualities for individual bases were not recorded, and no much larger clone is one base off.

Peripheral blood CD8+ and CD4+ T cells from healthy donors, Susac syndrome patients and multiple sclerosis patients were profiled using high-throughput TCR beta sequencing. Treatment-naive patients with stable or active relapsing-remitting disease fulfilling revised McDonald criteria were used as multiple sclerosis controls. Bulk CD8+ and CD4+ T cells were purified by magnetic negative isolation, whereas CD8+ TEMRA cells were enriched by FACS. Blood was collected in EDTA tubes and processed within 24 hours, with PBMCs isolated through density gradient centrifugation. PBMCs intended for TCR sequencing were cryopreserved in liquid nitrogen and were subsequently thawed in a 37 degrees C water bath. A purity of at least 90% was achieved for sorted or isolated CD4+, CD8+ and CD8+ TEMRA cells. RNA was extracted using the RNeasy kit, and about 0.45 to 1 ug of the RNA was reverse transcribed with random hexamers. The immunoSEQ multiplex PCR assay, which covers 54 Vbeta and 13 Jbeta segments, was used to amplify TCR beta CDR3 regions. Bias from PCR amplification was corrected by using a synthetic template baseline for primer optimization and for computational correction. Turning to the authors' computational methods: Reads were assigned to V, D and J genes according to IMGT and analyzed in immunoSEQ Analyzer, with only productive sequences retained. Clonality was computed as one minus Shannon entropy normalized by log2 of the number of productive unique sequences. Public and private clones were assessed among the 100 most prevalent clones of each patient and control. Clones were defined as Susac-specific if absent from the healthy and MS cohorts, from under 1,200 published viral clones and from other ImmuneACCESS disease sequences. TCRdb trimmed the raw reads at Q25, called clones with MiXCR and kept productive beta chains. A single entry per CDR3 protein holds the most common genes and DNA from its merged rows. It is TCRdb's table, rather than the study itself, that gives the V and J calls and clone size. The sample yields approximately 200,000 distinct CDR3 sequences; over 90% were counted once. 0.07% to 0.095% of the sample is held by the ten biggest clonotypes.

Sequenced input: CD4+ T cells from PBMCs. This TCR derives from a human donor with multiple sclerosis.

The CDR3 region has the sequence CAISERGQGNYGYTF. The DNA sequence follows: TGTGCCATCAGTGAGCGGGGACAGGGAAACTATGGCTACACCTTC. The sequence is built from TRBV10-3 and TRBJ1-2; a stretch of 9 junction bases matches TRBD1. Relative to germline, V is missing 2 bases and J is missing 2 bases, with 3 bases of the junction outside any gene match. CDR1 and CDR2, per the germline V gene, are ENHRY and SYGVKD. The CDR3 runs 15 amino acids, cysteine and phenylalanine included. Just CDR3 DNA is preserved here, 45 bases in frame from base 1.